Following are 26 T cell receptor beta chains from one sample sequenced in a study of cytomegalovirus exposure and HLA in healthy donors. Researchers ran the PCR with 60 Vbeta and 13 Jbeta primers. The method was immunoSEQ multiplex PCR; TCRdb's version includes in-frame clones alone and lacks a portion of them. The data contain 150,000 to 200,000 clones, roughly 73% of them singletons. Specimen: PBMCs. All receptors derive from a female donor in good health and CMV-seronegative.

On this clone: The junction differs from germline at one of its ends, possibly a read error. This chain connects TRBV7-9 to TRBJ1-1; no firm D call. This CDR3 comprises 12 residues. The germline V gene encodes CDR1 SEHNR and CDR2 FQNEAQ (reference sequence). The CDR3 region has the DNA TGTTCCAGCAGCTCAGACACCGCTGTAGCTTTCTTT. Protein product: CSSSSDTAVAFF.

The rearrangement joins TRBV14 to TRBJ2-5; D gene unclear. CDR3 size: 17 residues. Germline V lookup: CDR1 SGHDN, CDR2 FVKESK. V lost 0 bases to trimming and J lost 2 bases, with 16 bases between them. CDR3 loop: CASSQDFSLQVQETQYF. The CDR3 DNA is TGTGCCAGCAGCCAAGATTTTAGTTTGCAGGTACAAGAGACCCAGTACTTC.

This chain uses TRBV6-5 with TRBJ2-6, with D tentatively TRBD1 (5 bases). The CDR3 totals 16 residues. CDR1 MNHEY and CDR2 SVGAGI come from the germline V gene. V was shortened by 4 bases and J by 1 base, with 11 bases between the two germline ends. The CDR3 sequence: CASSSLRVSGANVLTF. CDR3 nucleotides: TGTGCCAGCAGTTCACTCAGGGTATCTGGGGCCAACGTCCTGACTTTC.

The chain employs TRBV19 and TRBJ1-4; possible D gene TRBD1, 6 bases. Trimming removed 4 bases at V and 8 bases at J, with 23 bases between. Germline loops: CDR1 LNHDA, CDR2 SQIVND (reference sequence). The CDR3 extends over 17 amino acids. CDR3: CASSTWREAGAFEKLFF. The CDR3 region has the DNA TGTGCCAGTAGTACTTGGAGAGAGGCAGGGGCGTTCGAAAAACTGTTTTTT. Filled out from reference TRBV19 and TRBJ1-4, the complete variable domain reads DGGITQSPKYLFRKEGQNVTLSCEQNLNHDAMYWYRQDPGQGLRLIYYSQIVNDFQKGDIAEGYSVSREKKESFPLTVTSAQKNPTAFYLCASSTWREAGAFEKLFFGSGTQLSVL.

The chain employs TRBV28 and TRBJ2-1, with a tentative D call TRBD1 (5 bases). Germline lookup yields CDR1 MDHEN and CDR2 SYDVKM. This CDR3 has 15 residues. V was shortened by 7 bases and J by 6 bases, with 19 bases between the two germline ends. For the CDR3, the DNA is TGTGCCAGCATTCTCTCCCCCCAGGGTCCCAATGAGCAGTTCTTC. The encoded protein is CASILSPQGPNEQFF. The entire variable domain, with the rest obtained from reference TRBV28 and TRBJ2-1, is as follows: DVKVTQSSRYLVKRTGEKVFLECVQDMDHENMFWYRQDPGLGLRLIYFSYDVKMKEKGDIPEGYSVSREKKERFSLILESASTNQTSMYLCASILSPQGPNEQFFGPGTRLTVL.

This clone was recorded once. The chain links TRBV19 to TRBJ2-7; D is ambiguous. The CDR3 sequence is 13 residues long. Trimming left V 0 bases short and J 6 bases short, with 9 bases between. The germline CDR1 and CDR2 sequences are LNHDA and SQIVND (reference sequence). The CDR3: CASSIDPPFEQYF. The CDR3 nucleotides are TGTGCCAGTAGTATAGACCCCCCGTTCGAGCAGTACTTC.

V usage is TRBV13 and J usage is TRBJ2-3; 7 bases are shared with TRBD2. The germline CDR1 and CDR2 sequences are PRHDT and FYEKMQ (reference sequence). With V trimmed by 4 bases and J by 2 bases, 6 bases remained unmatched. The length of the CDR3 is 15 residues. In DNA, the CDR3 is TGTGCCAGCAGCTCGACGGGAGGAACCACAGATACGCAGTATTTT. Translated, it gives CASSSTGGTTDTQYF.

The V call is TRBV27, the J call TRBJ2-7; TRBD1 might be the D (7 bases). Looked up from germline, CDR1 is MNHEY and CDR2 is SMNVEV (reference sequence). Between the trimmed V and J ends, which lost 1 base and 0 bases, there was a span of 10 bases. The CDR3 is 15 residues long. The chain's CDR3 is CASSLLRDSSYEQYF. The CDR3 coding sequence is TGTGCCAGCAGTTTATTGCGGGACAGCTCCTACGAGCAGTACTTC.

The genes are TRBV7-2 and TRBJ1-2; D is perhaps TRBD1 (6 bases). V lost 3 bases to trimming and J lost 5 bases, with 7 bases between them. The CDR3 is 12 residues long. Looked up from germline, CDR1 is SGHTA and CDR2 is FQGNSA. In DNA, the CDR3 is TGTGCCAGCAGCTTCCAGGGGTATGGCTACACCTTC. This translates into CASSFQGYGYTF. Supplemented by reference TRBV7-2 and TRBJ1-2, the full variable domain reads GAGVSQSPSNKVTEKGKDVELRCDPISGHTALYWYRQSLGQGLEFLIYFQGNSAPDKSGLPSDRFSAERTGGSVSTLTIQRTQQEDSAVYLCASSFQGYGYTFGSGTRLTVV.

The chain uses TRBV27 and TRBJ2-7; 8 nucleotides line up with TRBD1. J gave up 2 bases and V 5 bases, and 5 bases lay outside the gene matches. This CDR3 has 14 amino acids. CDR1 is MNHEY, CDR2 SMNVEV, per germline (reference sequence). The CDR3 loop is CASSQQGVTYEQYF. In DNA, the CDR3 is TGTGCCAGCAGTCAACAGGGGGTAACCTACGAGCAGTACTTC.

This clone was counted a few times. CDR3 sequence reads: CASSSAGGSRSTGELFF. CDR3 coding DNA: TGTGCCAGCAGCTCAGCGGGTGGGTCTAGGTCAACCGGGGAGCTGTTTTTT. The chain couples TRBV11-3 to TRBJ2-2, with D perhaps matching TRBD2 (6 bases). Trimming took off 4 bases at V and 5 bases at J, with 20 bases between the two ends. This CDR3 is 17 amino acids long. The germline V gene encodes CDR1 SGHNT and CDR2 YENEEA.

The V and J genes are TRBV4-1 and TRBJ2-1, with 13 bases lining up with TRBD2. The CDR3 loop spans 16 amino acids. Germline V gene sequence: CDR1 MGHRA, CDR2 YSYEKL. V lost 4 bases, J lost 7 bases, and 7 bases stayed unmatched. CDR3 in DNA: TGCGCCAGCAGCCGCTTACTAGCGGGGGGGAATAATGAGCAGTTCTTC. Translated, it gives CASSRLLAGGNNEQFF.

The CDR3 here is CARTGGADEKLFF. CDR3 DNA sequence: TGTGCCAGAACAGGGGGCGCGGATGAAAAACTGTTTTTT. V gene TRBV6-4 combines with J gene TRBJ1-4; 9 bases are a match to TRBD1. The germline CDR1 and CDR2 sequences are MRHNA and SNTAGT. V shed 9 bases and J 6 bases; nucleotides not matched to a gene: 5. The CDR3 totals 13 residues.

This chain links TRBV28 with TRBJ2-5, with D possibly matching TRBD2 (5 bases). Germline CDR1 and CDR2: MDHEN and SYDVKM. Trimming took 8 bases from V and 5 from J, leaving 15 bases between them. CDR3 length equals 13 residues. The CDR3 is CASRSFLAETQYF. CDR3 bases: TGTGCCAGCCGCTCGTTCCTAGCTGAGACCCAGTACTTC.

The chain has TRBV12-5 and TRBJ1-2; 10 bases match TRBD1. The CDR3 is 20 residues long. J lost 0 bases, V lost 0 bases, and 13 bases had no gene match. In germline, CDR1 is LGHNT, CDR2 FRNRAP. The CDR3 region is CASGLVKKAGTGATNYGYTF. CDR3 DNA sequence: TGTGCTAGTGGTTTGGTAAAAAAAGCCGGGACAGGGGCCACTAACTATGGCTACACCTTC.

This clone was seen a handful of times. V is TRBV7-2 and J is TRBJ1-1; D perhaps matches TRBD1 (5 bases). The CDR3 has 12 residues. V shed 1 base and J shed 7 bases, with 7 bases lying between them. Germline V gene sequence: CDR1 SGHTA, CDR2 FQGNSA. The CDR3: CASSLGQLEAFF. The CDR3 DNA sequence: TGTGCCAGCAGCTTAGGACAGCTTGAAGCTTTCTTT.

The rearrangement uses TRBV7-2 and TRBJ2-7, with a tentative D call TRBD2 (5 bases). CDR3 length: 14 amino acids. Looked up from germline, CDR1 is SGHTA and CDR2 is FQGNSA. V lost 5 bases, J lost 0 bases, and 11 bases lay in between. The CDR3 sequence is CASSLKRSSYEQYF. Here the CDR3 DNA reads TGTGCCAGCAGCCTCAAGCGGAGCTCCTACGAGCAGTACTTC.

The chain combines TRBV28 with TRBJ2-7; D possibly corresponds to TRBD2 (6 bases). V was clipped by 9 bases and J by 3 bases, with 15 bases between them. The germline V gene has CDR1 MDHEN and CDR2 SYDVKM. The CDR3 consists of 13 residues. In nucleotides, the CDR3 is TGTGCCAGTTCAAATCGGGGGAACTACGAGCAGTACTTC. This translates into CASSNRGNYEQYF.

This clone was found a few times. The J gene is TRBJ2-1, the V gene TRBV27; TRBD2 is a possible D gene (5 bases). CDR1 and CDR2 from the germline V gene are MNHEY and SMNVEV (reference sequence). V dropped 3 bases and J dropped 4 bases, with 10 bases sitting between them. The CDR3 totals 14 residues. The CDR3 DNA sequence: TGTGCCAGCAGTTTCTGGGAGCGGTACAATGAGCAGTTCTTC. Translated, it gives CASSFWERYNEQFF.

This sequence joins TRBV9 and TRBJ2-7; 10 positions agree with TRBD1. The CDR3 has 15 amino acids. CDR1 SGDLS and CDR2 YYNGEE come from the germline V gene. V shed 0 bases, J shed 7 bases, and the junction held 7 bases outside the gene matches. CDR3 DNA sequence: TGTGCCAGCAGCGTAGTGGGGACAGGGGAAGGGGAGCAGTACTTC. Protein sequence: CASSVVGTGEGEQYF.

The chain couples TRBV9 to TRBJ1-1; no clear D gene. This CDR3 region has 16 residues. The germline V gene has CDR1 SGDLS and CDR2 YYNGEE. V was trimmed by 4 bases and J by 4 bases, leaving 20 bases between them. CDR3 region: CASSPAGWGLATEAFF. The CDR3 coding sequence is TGTGCCAGCAGCCCGGCGGGGTGGGGATTGGCCACTGAAGCTTTCTTT.

The chain uses TRBV19 and TRBJ2-7, with D possibly TRBD2 on 6 matching bases. The germline gives CDR1 LNHDA, CDR2 SQIVND (reference sequence). Deletions cut 3 bases from V and 0 bases from J, with 6 bases between. This CDR3 has 13 residues. The CDR3 loop reads CASSMTSSYEQYF. CDR3 coding DNA: TGTGCCAGTAGTATGACTAGCTCCTACGAGCAGTACTTC.

In this sample, this clone turned up a few times. The gene calls are TRBV7-8 and TRBJ1-1; a weak D match, TRBD1 (5 bases). This CDR3 contains 15 residues. Deletions cut 5 bases from V and 2 bases from J, with 15 bases between. Germline CDR1 reads SGHVS; CDR2 reads FQNEAQ. Written as DNA, the CDR3 is TGTGCCAGCAGCCTACGACAGAATTTAAACACTGAAGCTTTCTTT. Protein: CASSLRQNLNTEAFF. The full variable domain, completed using reference TRBV7-8 and TRBJ1-1, is GAGVSQSPRYKVAKRGQDVALRCDPISGHVSLFWYQQALGQGPEFLTYFQNEAQLDKSGLPSDRFFAERPEGSVSTLKIQRTQQEDSAVYLCASSLRQNLNTEAFFGQGTRLTVV.

This chain connects TRBV18 to TRBJ1-5; 8 positions agree with TRBD1. Germline CDR1 and CDR2: KGHSH and LQKENI. The CDR3 extends over 16 amino acids. Losses at the gene ends were 4 bases for V and 3 bases for J; bases not matched to a gene: 8. CDR3: CASSLGQGDFNQPQHF. The DNA of the CDR3 is TGTGCCAGCTCACTTGGACAGGGTGATTTCAATCAGCCCCAGCATTTT. Together with reference TRBV18 and TRBJ1-5, the CDR3 gives the full variable domain: NAGVMQNPRHLVRRRGQEARLRCSPMKGHSHVYWYRQLPEEGLKFMVYLQKENIIDESGMPKERFSAEFPKEGPSILRIQQVVRGDSAAYFCASSLGQGDFNQPQHFGDGTRLSIL.

This clone was seen a handful of times. V is TRBV2 and J is TRBJ1-1; 7 nucleotides agree with TRBD1. The CDR3 runs 12 residues. Germline lookup yields CDR1 SNHLY and CDR2 FYNNEI. Trimming at V came to 4 bases and at J to 7 bases, leaving 3 bases not matched to a gene. The CDR3 bases are TGTGCCAGCAGTGGGGACAGCGTTGAAGCTTTCTTT. Translation: CASSGDSVEAFF.

The chain couples TRBV6-4 to TRBJ2-3; a weak D match, TRBD2 (6 bases). The germline CDR1 and CDR2 sequences are MRHNA and SNTAGT. Trimming stripped 2 bases from V and 4 bases from J, with 7 bases between. This CDR3 has 13 amino acids. Here the CDR3 DNA reads TGTGCCAGCAGTGACGGGGAGGCAGATACGCAGTATTTT. Translating gives CASSDGEADTQYF.